The 11 T cell receptor beta chains given below trace back to one sample, sequenced in a study of blood T cell repertoires in COVID-19. TCRdb's table, derived via immunoSEQ multiplex PCR, lists solely in-frame clones and lacks some. The sample gives 300,000 to 400,000 clones, 85% to 90% of which show up once; about 7% is in the top ten. The specimen was peripheral blood. These receptors came from a woman aged 65 to 85 with COVID-19, enrolled during active disease.

The J gene is TRBJ2-2, the V gene TRBV7-9, with 8 positions matching TRBD2. Germline V lookup: CDR1 SEHNR, CDR2 FQNEAQ (reference sequence). V lost 2 bases, J lost 5 bases, and 4 bases stayed unmatched. The CDR3 loop spans 15 amino acids. The CDR3 region is CASSLQAGDTGELFF. CDR3 DNA: TGTGCCAGCAGCTTACAAGCGGGGGATACCGGGGAGCTGTTTTTT.

The chain couples TRBV2 to TRBJ1-4; 11 bases are a match to TRBD1. The ends lost 8 bases at V and 1 base at J; junction bases unmatched: 6. CDR1 SNHLY and CDR2 FYNNEI come from the germline V gene. CDR3 length equals 16 residues. The CDR3 DNA follows: TGTGCCAGCGGGGGGACAGGGGGAGTAACTAATGAAAAACTGTTTTTT. As protein: CASGGTGGVTNEKLFF.

The chain is built from TRBV6-6 and TRBJ1-2; TRBD1 might be the D (5 bases). The CDR3 covers 16 residues. Trimming cost V 1 base and J 4 bases, with 16 bases left between them. Per germline, CDR1 MNHNY and CDR2 SVGAGI (reference sequence). DNA for the CDR3: TGTGCCAGCAGTTACTGGACGGGGGAGGGAGGCTATGGCTACACCTTC. Translating it yields CASSYWTGEGGYGYTF.

The genes are TRBV5-1 and TRBJ2-1; 7 bases line up with TRBD1. CDR1 is SGHRS and CDR2 is YFSETQ in the germline V gene. The CDR3 is made up of 15 amino acids. With 0 bases clipped from V and 1 base from J, the junction kept 1 base outside the gene matches. The CDR3 loop reads CASSLDRGSYNEQFF. Written as DNA, the CDR3 is TGCGCCAGCAGCTTGGACAGGGGTTCCTACAATGAGCAGTTCTTC.

The genes are TRBV7-3 and TRBJ1-1; a weak D match, TRBD1 (5 bases). V was clipped by 1 base and J by 7 bases, with 10 bases between them. Germline loops: CDR1 SGHTA, CDR2 FQGTGA. CDR3 size: 13 residues. The CDR3 bases are TGTGCCAGCAGCTTAATGACAGCTGGTGAAGCTTTCTTT. Its translation: CASSLMTAGEAFF.

V gene TRBV5-1 combines with J gene TRBJ2-5, with 9 bases fitting TRBD1. V gave up 4 bases and J gave up 5 bases; unmatched junction bases: 9. Germline CDR1 reads SGHRS; CDR2 reads YFSETQ. The length of the CDR3 is 15 residues. CDR3 in DNA: TGCGCCAGCAGCCAACAGGGGGCTGGTATCGAGACCCAGTACTTC. As protein: CASSQQGAGIETQYF.

This chain uses TRBV3-1 (or the pseudogene TRBV3-2) with TRBJ1-3; 7 positions match TRBD1. The germline V gene has CDR1 LGHDT and CDR2 YNNKEL (reference sequence). The CDR3 extends over 14 amino acids. Losses at the gene ends were 4 bases for V and 2 bases for J; bases not matched to a gene: 2. The CDR3 protein is CASSLQGAGNTIYF. The DNA of the CDR3 is TGTGCCAGCAGCCTTCAGGGGGCTGGAAACACCATATATTTT.

The chain is built from TRBV24-1 and TRBJ1-4; D is perhaps TRBD1 (5 bases). Between the trimmed V and J ends, which lost 6 bases and 3 bases, there was a span of 10 bases. This CDR3 spans 14 amino acids. The germline V gene encodes CDR1 KGHDR and CDR2 SFDVKD. The CDR3 is CATSRQSPNEKLFF. The CDR3 DNA reads TGTGCCACCAGTAGACAGTCCCCTAATGAAAAACTGTTTTTT.

The chain joins TRBV5-8 to TRBJ1-5; 7 nucleotides match TRBD1. The germline V gene encodes CDR1 SGHTS and CDR2 YDEGEE. V shed 3 bases, J shed 7 bases, and the junction held 4 bases outside the gene matches. CDR3 length: 13 amino acids. The CDR3 is CASSSTGEQPQHF. In DNA form, the CDR3 reads TGTGCCAGCAGCTCCACAGGGGAACAGCCCCAGCATTTT.

This sequence joins TRBV7-2 and TRBJ1-4, with TRBD1 identical over 9 bases. Germline-derived CDR1 and CDR2 are SGHTA and FQGNSA. The CDR3 runs to 13 residues. V dropped 5 bases and J dropped 6; count of bases not matched to a gene: 1. The CDR3 bases are TGTGCCAGCAGCCGGACAGGGGATGAAAAACTGTTTTTT. Translated, it gives CASSRTGDEKLFF.

This clone was seen only once. The rearrangement joins TRBV6-2 or TRBV6-3 to TRBJ1-1; 7 bases are a match to TRBD1. This CDR3 has 14 amino acids. In germline, CDR1 is MNHEY, CDR2 SVGEGT. The trim removed 2 bases at V and 4 bases at J, leaving 4 bases unmatched. The CDR3 DNA sequence: TGTGCCAGCAGTTACCCAGGGGGAAGCACTGAAGCTTTCTTT. It yields the protein CASSYPGGSTEAFF.